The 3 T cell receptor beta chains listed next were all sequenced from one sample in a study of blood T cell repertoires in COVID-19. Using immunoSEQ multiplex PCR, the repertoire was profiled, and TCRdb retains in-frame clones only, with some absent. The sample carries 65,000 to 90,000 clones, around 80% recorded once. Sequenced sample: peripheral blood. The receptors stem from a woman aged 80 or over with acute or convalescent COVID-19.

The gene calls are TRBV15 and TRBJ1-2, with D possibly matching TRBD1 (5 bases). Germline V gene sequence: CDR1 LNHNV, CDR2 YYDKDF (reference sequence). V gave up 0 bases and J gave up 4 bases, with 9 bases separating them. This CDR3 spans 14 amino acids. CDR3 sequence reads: CATSRDADSYGYTF. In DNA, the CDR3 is TGTGCCACCAGCAGAGATGCAGACAGCTATGGCTACACCTTC.

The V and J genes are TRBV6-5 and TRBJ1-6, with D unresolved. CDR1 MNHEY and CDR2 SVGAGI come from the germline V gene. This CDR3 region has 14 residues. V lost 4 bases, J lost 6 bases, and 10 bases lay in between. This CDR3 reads CASSSSGSNSPLHF. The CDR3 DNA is TGTGCCAGCAGTTCATCAGGATCTAATTCACCCCTCCACTTT.

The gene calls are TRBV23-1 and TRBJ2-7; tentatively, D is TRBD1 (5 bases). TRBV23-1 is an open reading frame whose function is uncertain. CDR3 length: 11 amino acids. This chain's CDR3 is CAGASSYEQYF. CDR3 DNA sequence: TGCGCTGGGGCGTCGTCCTACGAGCAGTACTTC.